This passage covers 29 T cell receptor beta chains from one sample sequenced in a study of shared clonotypes between healthy human individuals. Clones were sequenced by immunoSEQ multiplex PCR, and TCRdb holds only the in-frame ones, with some missing. This sample has 2,500,000 or so clones, with around 92% found just once. The specimen sequenced was naive CD4+ T cells from PBMCs. Subset of the sample: CD45RA+ positively selected. The receptors here all came from a man aged 18 to 29 in good health. Some clones in this sample may be carry-over from other donors' samples.

This chain links TRBV5-1 with TRBJ1-1, with D uncertain. Germline-derived CDR1 and CDR2 are SGHRS and YFSETQ. The length of the CDR3 is 14 residues. V was shortened by 0 bases and J by 2 bases, with 8 bases between the two germline ends. DNA for the CDR3: TGCGCCAGCAGCTTGGATTTAAGAAACACTGAAGCTTTCTTT. This encodes CASSLDLRNTEAFF.

The J gene is TRBJ1-2, the V gene TRBV19; D is possibly TRBD1 (5 bases). V dropped 3 bases and J dropped 2 bases, with 13 bases sitting between them. The germline V gene has CDR1 LNHDA and CDR2 SQIVND (reference sequence). The CDR3 runs to 15 residues. CDR3 sequence (DNA): TGTGCCAGTAGTATCGGGTTCTCAGGGAACTATGGCTACACCTTC. This encodes CASSIGFSGNYGYTF.

The rearrangement uses TRBV11-3 and TRBJ2-3; D uncertain. V was shortened by 3 bases and J by 1 base, with 17 bases between the two germline ends. Germline lookup yields CDR1 SGHNT and CDR2 YENEEA. CDR3 length: 17 residues. The CDR3 sequence is CASSFSLAPGGTDTQYF. The CDR3 coding sequence is TGTGCCAGCAGCTTCTCACTCGCCCCTGGAGGCACAGATACGCAGTATTTT.

This clone was detected only once. The same CDR3 also results from other DNA sequences found in this sample. This sequence joins TRBV7-2 and TRBJ2-7, with TRBD1 matching over 9 bases. The CDR3 is 13 amino acids. V trimming: 4 bases; J trimming: 6 bases; junction bases outside the gene matches: 4. Germline-derived CDR1 and CDR2 are SGHTA and FQGNSA. CDR3 coding DNA: TGTGCCAGCAGCTCAGGACAGGGGCTCGAGCAGTACTTC. As protein: CASSSGQGLEQYF.

This clone showed up just once. The chain recombines TRBV4-3 with TRBJ1-2; the match to TRBD1 covers 11 bases. The CDR3 runs 15 residues. From germline, CDR1 is LGHNA and CDR2 YSLEER. Trimming took 11 bases from V and 1 from J; bases not matched to a gene: 9. CDR3 nucleotides: TGCGCCTCCTCGAGGACAGGGGGCCGTAACTATGGCTACACCTTC. Translating gives CASSRTGGRNYGYTF.

The V and J genes are TRBV5-4 and TRBJ2-2, with 8 bases that match TRBD1. Germline V gene lookup returns CDR1 SGHNT and CDR2 YYREEE (reference sequence). The CDR3 totals 17 residues. The junction had 9 bases not matched to a gene; V was cut back by 0 bases and J by 5 bases. This CDR3 is CASSLVRGQGRTGELFF. The CDR3 DNA reads TGTGCCAGCAGCTTGGTCCGTGGACAGGGAAGGACCGGGGAGCTGTTTTTT.

This chain links TRBV5-4 with TRBJ2-3; 9 positions agree with TRBD2. The CDR3 length is 15 residues. Trimming at V came to 3 bases and at J to 6 bases, leaving 8 bases not matched to a gene. Per the germline V gene, CDR1 is SGHNT and CDR2 is YYREEE (reference sequence). The CDR3 sequence: CASSSRAGGRDTQYF. CDR3 in DNA: TGTGCCAGCAGCTCCCGGGCGGGAGGGCGGGATACGCAGTATTTT.

As to this clone: One end of the junction fails to match germline, which may point to a read error. The gene calls are TRBV9 and TRBJ1-4; 9 nucleotides align to TRBD1. Germline lookup yields CDR1 SGDLS and CDR2 YYNGEE. The CDR3 covers 14 residues. Here the CDR3 DNA reads TGTGCCAGCAGCGCCCGGGACAGGGATATAATGGTGGTTTTT. This encodes CASSARDRDIMVVF.

The chain recombines TRBV5-1 with TRBJ2-5, with 7 nucleotides matching TRBD1. The CDR3 length is 14 residues. V was pared by 4 bases and J by 5 bases, with 8 bases of the junction left unmatched. CDR1 SGHRS and CDR2 YFSETQ come from the germline V gene. This CDR3 reads CASSTTGAVETQYF. Written as DNA, the CDR3 is TGCGCCAGCAGCACAACAGGGGCTGTTGAGACCCAGTACTTC.

The chain is built from TRBV29-1 and TRBJ2-5; the D gene is possibly TRBD1 (6 bases). V lost 6 bases to trimming and J lost 0 bases, with 14 bases between them. The germline gives CDR1 SQVTM, CDR2 ANQGSEA. CDR3 size: 14 residues. The CDR3 bases are TGCAGCGTGAAACCGGGACACAACCAAGAGACCCAGTACTTC. It is translated as CSVKPGHNQETQYF.

V usage is TRBV19 and J usage is TRBJ2-6, with TRBD1 matching over 10 bases. V shed 7 bases, J shed 0 bases, and the junction held 6 bases outside the gene matches. Germline V lookup: CDR1 LNHDA, CDR2 SQIVND (reference sequence). The CDR3 has 17 residues. The chain's CDR3 is CASTTGGLSSGANVLTF. CDR3 sequence (DNA): TGTGCCAGTACGACAGGGGGCCTATCCTCTGGGGCCAACGTCCTGACTTTC.

The V gene is TRBV15, the J gene TRBJ2-7, with TRBD2 matching over 8 bases. This CDR3 contains 14 residues. The J segment lost 6 bases and the V segment lost 7 bases, leaving 11 bases of the junction unmatched. Germline values: CDR1 LNHNV, CDR2 YYDKDF (reference sequence). CDR3 loop: CATKIRSGSGEQYF. CDR3 sequence (DNA): TGTGCCACCAAAATTCGAAGCGGGAGCGGCGAGCAGTACTTC.

The chain recombines TRBV7-2 with TRBJ2-3; 12 nucleotides agree with TRBD2. The germline V gene has CDR1 SGHTA and CDR2 FQGNSA. There are 16 residues in the CDR3. Losses at the gene ends were 5 bases for V and 6 bases for J; bases not matched to a gene: 9. The CDR3 protein is CASSLSSGRAGDTQYF. The CDR3 DNA follows: TGTGCCAGCAGCCTTTCTAGCGGGAGGGCCGGTGATACGCAGTATTTT.

Regarding this clone: Other nucleotide sequences in the sample specify the same CDR3. The chain joins TRBV5-1 to TRBJ2-2; 7 bases fit TRBD1. This CDR3 contains 13 residues. The ends lost 4 bases at V and 5 bases at J; junction bases unmatched: 2. Germline V lookup: CDR1 SGHRS, CDR2 YFSETQ. DNA of the CDR3: TGCGCCAGCAGCCCGACAGGGACCGGGGAGCTGTTTTTT. This translates into CASSPTGTGELFF.

V gene TRBV7-3 combines with J gene TRBJ2-1, with D unresolved. CDR3 length: 13 amino acids. Trimming took 4 bases from V and 4 from J, leaving 8 bases between them. Looked up from germline, CDR1 is SGHTA and CDR2 is FQGTGA. In DNA form, the CDR3 reads TGTGCCAGCAGCTCATCCGAATACAATGAGCAGTTCTTC. Translating it yields CASSSSEYNEQFF.

This clone was recorded a few times. The sample has other DNA sequences that encode this CDR3 too. The chain uses TRBV7-3 and TRBJ2-1; 10 positions agree with TRBD2. V lost 2 bases to trimming and J lost 4 bases; unmatched junction nucleotides: 2. This CDR3 has 15 residues. Germline CDR1 reads SGHTA; CDR2 reads FQGTGA. CDR3 sequence: CASSLGTSVYNEQFF. DNA of the CDR3: TGTGCCAGCAGCTTAGGGACTAGCGTATACAATGAGCAGTTCTTC. The whole variable domain, filled in from reference TRBV7-3 and TRBJ2-1, reads GAGVSQTPSNKVTEKGKYVELRCDPISGHTALYWYRQSLGQGPEFLIYFQGTGAADDSGLPNDRFFAVRPEGSVSTLKIQRTERGDSAVYLCASSLGTSVYNEQFFGPGTRLTVL.

J is TRBJ1-1 and V is TRBV29-1; tentative D call: TRBD1 (6 bases). The CDR3 length is 13 residues. V gave up 7 bases and J gave up 4 bases, with 16 bases separating them. Germline V lookup: CDR1 SQVTM, CDR2 ANQGSEA. The CDR3 loop reads CSGEGGLSTEAFF. The CDR3 DNA is TGCAGCGGGGAGGGGGGGCTGAGCACTGAAGCTTTCTTT.

A remark on this clone: Other DNA sequences of this sample code for an identical CDR3. This chain uses TRBV5-1 with TRBJ2-5, with D possibly being TRBD2 (5 bases). Trimming left V 3 bases short and J 5 bases short, with 8 bases between. This CDR3 is 12 amino acids long. CDR1 and CDR2 (germline): SGHRS, YFSETQ. The CDR3 DNA is TGCGCCAGCAGCTGGTCGGGGGAGACCCAGTACTTC. Protein product: CASSWSGETQYF.

This rearrangement joins TRBV6-5 to TRBJ2-7; TRBD2 is a possible D gene (6 bases). Germline V CDR1 and CDR2: MNHEY, SVGAGI. Trimming removed 2 bases from V and 2 bases from J, with 7 bases in between. This CDR3 spans 13 amino acids. CDR3 amino acids: CASSYAGPYEQYF. The CDR3 DNA is TGTGCCAGCAGTTACGCGGGACCCTACGAGCAGTACTTC.

J is TRBJ1-4 and V is TRBV10-1; D not resolved. CDR3 length equals 15 residues. V lost 3 bases, J lost 0 bases, and 8 bases lay in between. The germline CDR1 and CDR2 sequences are WNHNN and SYGVQD (reference sequence). DNA for the CDR3: TGCGCCAGCAGTGACGGCAGTGCAACTAATGAAAAACTGTTTTTT. It translates to CASSDGSATNEKLFF.

The rearrangement joins TRBV5-6 to TRBJ2-3; TRBD1 aligns across 9 bases. This CDR3 is 15 amino acids long. V lost 3 bases and J lost 0; bases outside the gene matches: 2. The V gene's germline CDR1 is SGHDT and CDR2 YYEEEE. CDR3: CASSWGTGSTDTQYF. The DNA of the CDR3 is TGTGCCAGCAGCTGGGGGACAGGGAGCACAGATACGCAGTATTTT.

The J gene is TRBJ2-6, the V gene TRBV5-1, with D unresolved. CDR3 length: 14 amino acids. V dropped 6 bases and J dropped 4 bases, with 11 bases sitting between them. Germline CDR1 reads SGHRS; CDR2 reads YFSETQ. This chain's CDR3 is CASKGIRGANVLTF. CDR3 coding DNA: TGCGCCAGCAAAGGGATCAGAGGGGCCAACGTCCTGACTTTC.

The chain uses TRBV23-1 and TRBJ2-5; the D gene could be TRBD1 or TRBD2 (5 bases each). TRBV23-1 is an open reading frame, and its role is uncertain. The CDR3 has 15 residues. Trimming pared 3 bases from V and 5 bases from J, leaving 16 bases between. CDR3 sequence: CASSQGEKAPETQYF. CDR3 coding DNA: TGCGCCAGCAGTCAGGGGGAAAAGGCCCCGGAGACCCAGTACTTC.

As concerns this clone: The sample contains more than one DNA sequence encoding this CDR3. This chain connects TRBV7-2 to TRBJ2-3; possible D gene TRBD2, 5 bases. The CDR3 is 14 amino acids. V was trimmed by 0 bases and J by 3 bases, leaving 7 bases between them. The V gene's germline CDR1 is SGHTA and CDR2 FQGNSA. DNA of the CDR3: TGTGCCAGCAGCTTAGCGGGAGAGACAGATACGCAGTATTTT. This sequence encodes CASSLAGETDTQYF.

This chain links TRBV19 with TRBJ2-3; D is tentatively TRBD1 or TRBD2 (5 bases each). Germline assignment: CDR1 LNHDA and CDR2 SQIVND (reference sequence). This CDR3 has 15 amino acids. Trimming removed 6 bases at V and 9 bases at J, with 22 bases between. CDR3 residues: CASSPGRALGLTQYF. The CDR3 nucleotides are TGTGCCAGTAGCCCGGGACGGGCTTTGGGGTTGACGCAGTATTTT.

Points on this clone: The sample carries other DNA sequences with the same CDR3. This chain connects TRBV5-1 to TRBJ1-5; 9 bases are shared with TRBD1. The V gene end was trimmed by 4 bases and the J gene end by 4 bases; junction bases not matched to a gene: 3. The CDR3 spans 14 residues. The germline V gene has CDR1 SGHRS and CDR2 YFSETQ. CDR3 sequence reads: CASSTGTGNQPQHF. The CDR3 DNA reads as TGCGCCAGCAGCACAGGGACAGGGAATCAGCCCCAGCATTTT.

With regard to this clone: The sample holds other DNA sequences that translate to the same CDR3. The chain carries TRBV7-2 and TRBJ2-5; D may match TRBD1 or TRBD2 (6 bases each). The CDR3 is 14 amino acids. The V gene lost 0 bases and the J gene lost 4 bases, with 9 bases spanning the gap. Germline V lookup: CDR1 SGHTA, CDR2 FQGNSA. The chain's CDR3 is CASSLAGGRETQYF. The CDR3 DNA is TGTGCCAGCAGCTTAGCCGGGGGCCGAGAGACCCAGTACTTC.

The chain joins TRBV25-1 to TRBJ2-1, with 10 positions matching TRBD2. Germline V gene data show CDR1 as MGHDK and CDR2 as SYGVNS. The CDR3 loop spans 16 amino acids. J lost 3 bases, V lost 4 bases, and 6 bases had no gene match. The CDR3 nucleotides are TGTGCCAGCAGTGGGACCGGGACTAGCGACTACAATGAGCAGTTCTTC. Amino acid sequence: CASSGTGTSDYNEQFF.

The rearrangement uses TRBV4-2 and TRBJ2-7; 10 bases match TRBD1. CDR3 length: 14 amino acids. V shed 8 bases and J 4 bases; nucleotides not matched to a gene: 8. Per germline, CDR1 LGHNA and CDR2 YNFKEQ. CDR3: CASSQRQGAYEQYF. CDR3 nucleotide sequence: TGTGCCAGCTCCCAGAGACAGGGGGCGTACGAGCAGTACTTC.